This paragraph covers one T cell receptor (beta chain) sequence. Its specificity is unknown. An end of the junction does not agree with germline; a read error may underlie this. The source of the sample is a study of cytomegalovirus exposure and HLA in healthy donors. Study details: The approximately 700 first-cohort repertoires shared a platform with the 100 to 150 validation repertoires, as reported in a later analysis. Study-level findings and limits: Subsequent analysis revealed that first-cohort TCR clusters tended to co-occur in the 120 or so validation repertoires. Associated with cytomegalovirus, according to the listing, were 170 or so TCR beta chains.

Measured with immunoSEQ multiplex PCR; TCRdb has only the in-frame clones, and not every one. The repertoire has a few hundred thousand clones, about nine tenths of them found once; the top ten carry about 0.8%. The CDR3 loop spans 14 amino acids. Germline CDR1 SSHAT, CDR2 FNYEAQ (reference sequence). The chain employs TRBV7-7 and TRBJ2-5; 8 nucleotides align to TRBD1. The source of this sequence is a woman under 30 in good health and CMV-seronegative. The source material was PBMCs. The chain's CDR3 is CASSTGTGQETQYF. The DNA for the CDR3 is TGTGCTAGCAGCACCGGGACAGGCCAAGAGACCCAGTACTTC.